This is a list of T cell receptor beta chains from one sample in a study of regulatory T cells in long-lasting Graves disease. TCRdb reprocessed the multiplex PCR reads via MiXCR and lists one record per CDR3 protein. The sample lists roughly 260,000 distinct CDR3 sequences; about 18% were seen once. The same sample was also used in a study of T cells in Graves' hyperthyroidism and ophthalmopathy.

Material: peripheral blood mononuclear cells (PBMCs), obtained at new diagnosis, from a patient treated with antithyroid drugs. The receptor set was obtained from a woman aged 25 to 39 with Graves disease. Each CDR3 is given without its conserved first and last residue.

J: TRBJ2-2; length: 13; V: TRBV4-2; CDR3: ASSQVTAYTGELF
J: TRBJ2-7; length: 13; V: TRBV5-4; CDR3: ASSLRAGPNYEQY
J: TRBJ1-1; length: 9; V: TRBV12-3/TRBV12-4; CDR3: ASRGGTEAF
J: TRBJ1-5; length: 13; V: TRBV19; CDR3: ASSIWGGVGQPQH
J: TRBJ2-5; length: 12; V: TRBV14; CDR3: ASSQPGTRETQY
J: TRBJ2-1; length: 13; V: TRBV10-3; CDR3: ATEDAKQGRREQF
J: TRBJ2-3; length: 9; V: TRBV20-1; CDR3: SASDTDTQY
J: TRBJ1-1; length: 12; V: TRBV5-1; CDR3: ASKTEPIKTEAF
J: TRBJ1-5; length: 12; V: TRBV20-1; CDR3: SAREGKSNQPQH
J: TRBJ1-4; length: 13; V: TRBV4-1; CDR3: ASSQDRGGREKLF
J: TRBJ1-1; length: 10; V: TRBV20-1; CDR3: SASRQFDEAF
J: TRBJ1-1; length: 11; V: TRBV20-1; CDR3: SATGTENTEAF
J: TRBJ1-2; length: 9; V: TRBV29-1; CDR3: SVEQGDGYT